Shown below are 13 T cell receptor beta chains from a single sample sequenced in a study of post-analysis software for immune sequencing data (dated by TCRdb to between 2015 and 2016). Overall results and qualifications from the work: Four to six TRBV segments, including TRBV5-6, TRBV5-1 and TRBV20-1, were significantly more frequent in patients than controls.

For these receptors, no antigen is known. Libraries were made using PCR. The run used an Illumina HiSeq 2500. Unique molecular identifiers were incorporated into TCR beta cDNA libraries to reduce PCR and sequencing biases. TCRdb trimmed the raw reads at Q25, called clones with MiXCR and kept productive beta chains. CDR3 protein sequences are deduplicated, and each keeps its most common genes and DNA. Here the sample has some 260,000 distinct CDR3 sequences; 30% to 45% occur a single time. The biggest ten clones account for 4% to 6% of the sample. Sequencing was carried out using blood. The receptors were sampled from a girl aged 5-17 years with multiple sclerosis.

CDR3 DNA sequence: TGTGCCAGCAGTTACTCCGGGGGGCTGGCAGATACGCAGTATTTT. This encodes CASSYSGGLADTQYF. The gene calls are TRBV6-6 and TRBJ2-3; D perhaps matches TRBD2 (7 bases). V dropped 0 bases and J dropped 4 bases, with 11 bases sitting between them. CDR1 is MNHNY, CDR2 SVGAGI, per germline (reference sequence). The length of the CDR3 is 15 residues.

Concerning this clonotype: A much larger clone sits a single nucleotide away, making a read error possible. The chain carries TRBV5-1 and TRBJ2-1; D not resolved. V was pared by 0 bases and J by 9 bases, with 13 bases between. CDR1 is SGHRS, CDR2 YFSETQ, per germline. The length of the CDR3 is 14 residues. In DNA, the CDR3 is TGCGCCAGCAGCTTGGCTAGGCCTTCTGGTGAGCAGTTCTTC. Translated: CASSLARPSGEQFF.

Turning to this clonotype: A much larger clonotype is one base distant, so this may be a read error. This sequence joins TRBV10-3 and TRBJ1-2, with D maybe TRBD1 (5 bases). Trimming shortened V by 4 bases and J by 2 bases, and 11 bases separated the two germline ends. This CDR3 contains 14 residues. Germline V gives CDR1 ENHRY, CDR2 SYGVKD. The CDR3 bases are TGTGCCATCAGTGCGGGACGGGACAACTATGGCTACACCTTC. Its translation: CAISAGRDNYGYTF.

The V gene is TRBV13, the J gene TRBJ2-5; TRBD2 aligns across 8 bases. V dropped 5 bases and J dropped 4; count of bases not matched to a gene: 9. CDR3 length: 15 residues. Germline CDR1 and CDR2: PRHDT and FYEKMQ (reference sequence). For the CDR3, the DNA is TGTGCCAGCAGCCAAAATGTCGGGAGGGGAGAGACCCAGTACTTC. This translates into CASSQNVGRGETQYF.

The CDR3 bases are TGCAGCGTTGAAGCTGGGCGGGGGGTGGACACAGATACGCAGTATTTT. Residues: CSVEAGRGVDTDTQYF. V gene TRBV29-1 combines with J gene TRBJ2-3, with 8 bases identical to TRBD2. This CDR3 has 16 residues. The J segment lost 2 bases and the V segment lost 1 base, leaving 8 bases of the junction unmatched. The germline V gene encodes CDR1 SQVTM and CDR2 ANQGSEA.

This clonotype was recorded a few times. This chain joins TRBV4-1 and TRBJ2-6; the D gene could be TRBD1 or TRBD2 (5 bases each). Germline lookup yields CDR1 MGHRA and CDR2 YSYEKL. V lost 6 bases to trimming and J lost 0 bases, with 12 bases between them. The CDR3 has 16 residues. DNA for the CDR3: TGCGCCAGCAGTCCGGGACGGGGCTCTGGGGCCAACGTCCTGACTTTC. Its translation is CASSPGRGSGANVLTF.

The chain employs TRBV24-1 and TRBJ2-3; D is unclear. Trimming removed 6 bases from V and 3 bases from J, with 9 bases in between. The germline V gene has CDR1 KGHDR and CDR2 SFDVKD. The CDR3 loop spans 13 amino acids. The DNA of the CDR3 is TGTGCCACCAGTTGGTCAGTTACAGATACGCAGTATTTT. Protein sequence: CATSWSVTDTQYF.

This clonotype was counted ten times or more. This chain links TRBV7-8 with TRBJ1-5, with D unresolved. The CDR3 totals 15 residues. The V and J ends lost 0 bases and 3 bases respectively, with 9 bases between them. The germline CDR1 and CDR2 sequences are SGHVS and FQNEAQ. CDR3 sequence (DNA): TGTGCCAGCAGCTTAGCATTCCAGTCCAATCAGCCCCAGCATTTT. This sequence encodes CASSLAFQSNQPQHF.

At least ten counts were recorded for this clonotype. CDR3 DNA sequence: TGTGCCAGCAGCGCGGGACCGGTAACTCACAATGAGCAGTTCTTC. It translates to CASSAGPVTHNEQFF. The rearrangement uses TRBV7-2 and TRBJ2-1; a weak D match, TRBD2 (6 bases). V shed 5 bases and J shed 5 bases, with 16 bases lying between them. Germline CDR1 and CDR2: SGHTA and FQGNSA. This CDR3 region has 15 residues. The complete variable domain, with remaining parts taken from reference TRBV7-2 and TRBJ2-1, reads GAGVSQSPSNKVTEKGKDVELRCDPISGHTALYWYRQSLGQGLEFLIYFQGNSAPDKSGLPSDRFSAERTGGSVSTLTIQRTQQEDSAVYLCASSAGPVTHNEQFFGPGTRLTVL.

This clonotype was seen at least ten times. V is TRBV2 and J is TRBJ1-2; D is possibly TRBD1 (6 bases). The CDR3 length is 15 residues. The V end lost 3 bases, the J end lost 2 bases, and 13 bases lay between the germline ends. CDR1 is SNHLY, CDR2 FYNNEI, per germline. CDR3 protein: CASSDGSGVNYGYTF. For the CDR3, the DNA is TGTGCCAGCAGTGATGGCTCAGGGGTCAACTATGGCTACACCTTC.

This clonotype was observed many times. The chain couples TRBV7-3 to TRBJ1-1; TRBD1 agrees at 7 bases. Germline V CDR1 and CDR2: SGHTA, FQGTGA. The CDR3 sequence is 15 residues long. V shed 2 bases, J shed 3 bases, and the junction held 6 bases outside the gene matches. The DNA of the CDR3 is TGTGCCAGCAGCTTAGAAGGGGGCCTCGACACTGAAGCTTTCTTT. Protein sequence: CASSLEGGLDTEAFF.

As for this clonotype: This may stem from a read error, because a much larger clone lies one nucleotide away. The chain links TRBV28 to TRBJ1-5; tentative D call: TRBD1 (5 bases). This CDR3 region has 15 residues. CDR1 is MDHEN, CDR2 SYDVKM, per germline. In DNA, the CDR3 is TGTGCCAGCAGTCGATCGGGGACTTACAATCAGCCCCACCATTTT. Encoded protein: CASSRSGTYNQPHHF.

A remark on this clonotype: The CDR3 end shows no conserved phenylalanine or tryptophan, and so a read error is likely. The V call is TRBV15, the J call TRBJ2-4; maybe TRBD2 (5 bases). The better agreement between TRBJ2-5 and the DNA end casts doubt on the J call. CDR1 is LNHNV and CDR2 is YYDKDF in the germline V gene (reference sequence). The CDR3 sequence is 13 residues long. The CDR3: CATSGGPQETQYC. The CDR3 DNA reads TGTGCCACCAGCGGAGGTCCGCAAGAGACCCAGTACTGC.